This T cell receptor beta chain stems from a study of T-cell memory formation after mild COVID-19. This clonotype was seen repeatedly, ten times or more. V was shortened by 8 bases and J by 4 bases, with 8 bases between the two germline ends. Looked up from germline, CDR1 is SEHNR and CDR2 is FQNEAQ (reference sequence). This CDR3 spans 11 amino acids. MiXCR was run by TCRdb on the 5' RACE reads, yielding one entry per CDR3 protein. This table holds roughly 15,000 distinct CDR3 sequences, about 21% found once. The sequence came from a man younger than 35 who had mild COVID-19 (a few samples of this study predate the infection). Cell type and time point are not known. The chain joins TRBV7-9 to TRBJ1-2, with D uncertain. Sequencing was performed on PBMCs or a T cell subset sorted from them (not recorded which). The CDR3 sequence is CASDNLYGYTF. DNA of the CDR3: TGTGCCAGCGATAACCTCTATGGCTACACCTTC.